The clone carrying this T cell receptor (beta chain) occurred a few times. Its antigen is still unknown. CDR1 is SGHRS and CDR2 is YFSETQ in the germline V gene. The V and J ends lost 3 bases and 2 bases respectively, with 8 bases between them. This CDR3 is 13 amino acids long. These data belong to a study of beta chain features in type 1 diabetes. Study summary: Across all samples, fewer than 140 million sorted cells were examined. Whole-study findings and limits: Any HLA-type effect on TCRB rearrangement remained unresolved here.

As every portion of the isolated RNA was reverse transcribed, the sequencing read expressed TCRB transcripts. The data were produced by immunoSEQ multiplex PCR, yet TCRdb's version contains in-frame clones alone and is incomplete. Of 450,000 to 550,000 clones detected, over 25% appear once; the ten largest clones hold almost 0.065%. Researchers reported sorting CD4+ naive, central memory, regulatory and stem cell-like memory cells via CD45RO/CCR7/CD25/CD127/CD95/CD27. Populations obtained by sorting all exceeded 95% purity. What was sequenced was naive CD4+ T cells from blood. The chain employs TRBV5-1 and TRBJ2-5; no clear D gene. This receptor was obtained from a man between 18 and 35 years old in good health. In DNA, the CDR3 is TGCGCCAGCAGCTCCACACCTCAAGAGACCCAGTACTTC. Its translation: CASSSTPQETQYF.